This T cell receptor (beta chain) was captured by sequencing in a study of control samples from healthy donors and cancer patients. V shed 6 bases and J shed 5 bases, with 19 bases lying between them. The CDR3 runs 15 residues. Germline CDR1 and CDR2: SNHLY and FYNNEI. This clone was seen only a few times. The repertoire was sequenced with immunoSEQ multiplex PCR; TCRdb's copy has only in-frame clones and lacks some. The sample records more than 70,000 clones, about 95% being singletons. This TCR was sampled from a woman aged 30 to 39 in good health. V usage is TRBV2 and J usage is TRBJ2-5; TRBD2 is a possible D gene (6 bases). The sample was blood. CDR3 nucleotide sequence: TGTGCCAGCAGGGCCGCTAGCGTCTTGATGGAGACCCAGTACTTC. It codes for CASRAASVLMETQYF.